Given below is one T cell receptor beta chain in context. Its antigen is unidentified. Some clones are missing from TCRdb's copy, which holds only in-frame ones; the method was immunoSEQ multiplex PCR. This sample yields tens of thousands of clones, of which roughly 83% are seen a single time; about 4.4% belongs to the top ten. This sample was taken from a study of cytotoxic CD8 clonotypes in ibrutinib-treated CLL. The CDR3 has 15 amino acids. The ends lost 3 bases at V and 4 bases at J; junction bases unmatched: 3. Germline CDR1 and CDR2: SGDLS and YYNGEE. Overall study findings and caveats: In comparison with age-matched healthy donors, baseline clonality was higher and tracked circulating CD8+ T-cell counts. Clonality increased at ibrutinib response and stayed stable in sustained remission. At progression, however, it fell back toward baseline.

The sequencing here drew on PBMCs, taken after 12 months of ibrutinib treatment. J is TRBJ2-5 and V is TRBV9; 13 bases are a match to TRBD2. This TCR was sampled from a human donor with chronic lymphocytic leukemia. DNA of the CDR3: TGTGCCAGCAGCGGGACTAGCGGGAGCGGAGAGACCCAGTACTTC. Its protein product is CASSGTSGSGETQYF.